Many counts were recorded for the clone carrying this TCR beta chain. In the sort, naive CD8 T cells were defined as CD8+CD4-CCR7+CD45RA+. This entry is derived from a study of molecular identifiers for immune sequencing clone quantification. As previously described, bulk TCR libraries were made using listed TCR primers. TCRdb reprocessed the PCR reads with MiXCR, giving one entry per CDR3 protein. Of hundreds of thousands of distinct CDR3 sequences listed, about 20% are singletons. CDR3 length: 16 residues. V was clipped by 5 bases and J by 5 bases; unmatched bases: 8. The germline V gene encodes CDR1 MNHEY and CDR2 SMNVEV (reference sequence).

The sequence was obtained from a human donor in good health. Some libraries in this study had Jurkat cell RNA spiked in. Sample: naive CD8+ T cells from blood, with Jurkat cell RNA spiked in. The subset is: FACS-sorted CD8+CD4-CCR7+CD45RA+ naive T cells. The chain joins TRBV27 to TRBJ2-2; 10 positions agree with TRBD2. The CDR3 protein is CASSPLLAGDTGELFF. In nucleotides, the CDR3 is TGTGCCAGCAGTCCGCTCCTAGCGGGAGATACCGGGGAGCTGTTTTTT.